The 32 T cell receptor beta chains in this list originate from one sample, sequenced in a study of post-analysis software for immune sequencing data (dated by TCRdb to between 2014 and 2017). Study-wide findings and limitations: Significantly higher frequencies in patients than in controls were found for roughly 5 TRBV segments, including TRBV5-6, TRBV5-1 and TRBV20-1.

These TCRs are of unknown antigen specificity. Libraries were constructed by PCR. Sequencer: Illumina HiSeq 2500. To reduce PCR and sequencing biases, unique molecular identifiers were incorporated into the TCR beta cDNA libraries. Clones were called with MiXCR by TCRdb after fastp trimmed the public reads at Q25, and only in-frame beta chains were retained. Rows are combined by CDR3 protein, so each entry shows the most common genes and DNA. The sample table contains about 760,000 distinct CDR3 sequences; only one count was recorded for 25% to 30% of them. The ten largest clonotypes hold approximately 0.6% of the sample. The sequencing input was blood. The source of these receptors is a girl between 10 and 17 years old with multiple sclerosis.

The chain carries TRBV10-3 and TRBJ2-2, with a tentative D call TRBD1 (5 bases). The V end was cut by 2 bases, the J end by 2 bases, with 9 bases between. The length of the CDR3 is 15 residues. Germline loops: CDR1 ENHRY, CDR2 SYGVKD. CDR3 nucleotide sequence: TGTGCCATCAGTGAGGGGGCGCAAAACACCGGGGAGCTGTTTTTT. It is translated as CAISEGAQNTGELFF.

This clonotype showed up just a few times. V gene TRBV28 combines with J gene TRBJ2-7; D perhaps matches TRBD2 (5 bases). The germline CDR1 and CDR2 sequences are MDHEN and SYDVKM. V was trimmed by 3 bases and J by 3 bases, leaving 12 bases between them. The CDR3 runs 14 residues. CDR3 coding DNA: TGTGCCAGCAGTTTCTCGGACTCCTTCTACGAGCAGTACTTC. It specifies CASSFSDSFYEQYF. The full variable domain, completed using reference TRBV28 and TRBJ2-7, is DVKVTQSSRYLVKRTGEKVFLECVQDMDHENMFWYRQDPGLGLRLIYFSYDVKMKEKGDIPEGYSVSREKKERFSLILESASTNQTSMYLCASSFSDSFYEQYFGPGTRLTVT.

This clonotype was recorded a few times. The CDR3 nucleotides read TGCAGTGCTACACTAGCGGGAGGGAACTACGAGCAGTACTTC. Translation gives CSATLAGGNYEQYF. V and J are TRBV20-1 and TRBJ2-7, with 13 positions matching TRBD2. After removal of 4 bases from V and 3 bases from J, the junction contained 3 bases not matched to a gene. The CDR3 is made up of 14 amino acids. Germline V gene lookup returns CDR1 DFQATT and CDR2 SNEGSKA (reference sequence).

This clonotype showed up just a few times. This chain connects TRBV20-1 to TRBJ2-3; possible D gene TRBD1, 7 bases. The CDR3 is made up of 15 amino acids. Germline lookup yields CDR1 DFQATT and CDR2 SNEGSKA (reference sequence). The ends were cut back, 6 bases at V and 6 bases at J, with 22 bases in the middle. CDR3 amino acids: CSAPRGEPSADTQYF. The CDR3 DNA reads TGCAGTGCCCCCAGGGGGGAACCGTCCGCGGATACGCAGTATTTT.

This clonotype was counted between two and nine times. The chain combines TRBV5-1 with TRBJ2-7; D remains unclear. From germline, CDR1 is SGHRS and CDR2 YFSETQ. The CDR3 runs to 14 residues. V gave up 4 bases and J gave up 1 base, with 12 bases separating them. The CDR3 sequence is CASSPRRVSYEQYF. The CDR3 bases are TGCGCCAGCAGCCCTCGTCGAGTGTCCTACGAGCAGTACTTC.

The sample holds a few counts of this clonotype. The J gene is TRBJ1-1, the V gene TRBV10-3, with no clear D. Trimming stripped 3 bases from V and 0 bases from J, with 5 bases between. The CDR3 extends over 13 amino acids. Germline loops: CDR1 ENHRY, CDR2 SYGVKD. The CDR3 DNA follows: TGTGCCATCAGTGATGGTTTGAACACTGAAGCTTTCTTT. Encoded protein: CAISDGLNTEAFF.

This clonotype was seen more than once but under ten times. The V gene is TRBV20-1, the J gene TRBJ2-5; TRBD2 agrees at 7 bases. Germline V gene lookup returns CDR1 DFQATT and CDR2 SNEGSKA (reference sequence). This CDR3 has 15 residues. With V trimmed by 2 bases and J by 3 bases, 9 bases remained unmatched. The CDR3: CSARWGGEGEETQYF. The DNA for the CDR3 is TGCAGTGCTAGATGGGGGGGGGAGGGAGAAGAGACCCAGTACTTC.

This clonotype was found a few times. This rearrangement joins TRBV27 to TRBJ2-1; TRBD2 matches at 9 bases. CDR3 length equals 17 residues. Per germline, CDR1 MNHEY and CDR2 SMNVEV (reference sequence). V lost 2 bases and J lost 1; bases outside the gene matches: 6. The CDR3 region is CASSLRYSGRSYNEQFF. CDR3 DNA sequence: TGTGCCAGCAGTTTACGATATAGCGGGAGATCCTACAATGAGCAGTTCTTC.

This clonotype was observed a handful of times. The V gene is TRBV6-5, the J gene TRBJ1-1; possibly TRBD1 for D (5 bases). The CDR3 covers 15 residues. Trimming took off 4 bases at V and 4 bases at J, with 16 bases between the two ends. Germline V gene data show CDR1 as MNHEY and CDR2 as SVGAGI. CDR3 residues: CASSLGAGSGTEAFF. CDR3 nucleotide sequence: TGTGCCAGCAGTTTAGGGGCGGGTTCCGGCACTGAAGCTTTCTTT.

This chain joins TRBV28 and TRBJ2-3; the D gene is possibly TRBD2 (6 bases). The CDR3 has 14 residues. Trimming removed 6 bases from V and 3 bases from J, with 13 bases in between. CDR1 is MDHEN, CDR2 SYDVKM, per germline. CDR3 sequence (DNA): TGTGCCAGCAGGGGTCACGGGGGTACAGATACGCAGTATTTT. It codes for CASRGHGGTDTQYF.

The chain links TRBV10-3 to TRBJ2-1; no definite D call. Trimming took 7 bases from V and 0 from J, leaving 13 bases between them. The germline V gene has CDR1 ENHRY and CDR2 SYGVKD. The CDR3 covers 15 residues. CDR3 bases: TGTGCCATCAACTCCGGACCGGACTCCTACAATGAGCAGTTCTTC. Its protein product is CAINSGPDSYNEQFF.

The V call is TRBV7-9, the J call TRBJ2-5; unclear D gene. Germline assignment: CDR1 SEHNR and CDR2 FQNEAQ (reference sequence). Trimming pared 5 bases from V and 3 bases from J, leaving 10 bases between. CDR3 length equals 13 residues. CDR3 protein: CASSQSREETQYF. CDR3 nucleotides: TGTGCCAGCAGCCAGAGTAGGGAAGAGACCCAGTACTTC.

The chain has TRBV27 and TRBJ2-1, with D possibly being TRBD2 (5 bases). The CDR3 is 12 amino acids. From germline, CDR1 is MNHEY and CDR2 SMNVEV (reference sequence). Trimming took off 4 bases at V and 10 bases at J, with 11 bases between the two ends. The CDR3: CASSSWTFEQFF. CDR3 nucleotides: TGTGCCAGCAGTTCTTGGACTTTCGAGCAGTTCTTC.

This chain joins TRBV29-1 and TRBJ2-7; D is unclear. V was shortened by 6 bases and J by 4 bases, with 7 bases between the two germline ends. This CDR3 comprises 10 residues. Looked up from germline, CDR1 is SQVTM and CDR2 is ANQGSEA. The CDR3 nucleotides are TGCAGCGTCGCCACGTACGAGCAGTACTTC. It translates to CSVATYEQYF.

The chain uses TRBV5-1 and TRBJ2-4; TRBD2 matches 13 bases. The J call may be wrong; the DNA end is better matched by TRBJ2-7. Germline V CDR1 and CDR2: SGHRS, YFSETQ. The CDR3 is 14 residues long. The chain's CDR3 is CASRTSGGGLEQYF. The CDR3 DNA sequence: TGCGCCAGCCGGACTAGCGGGGGAGGTCTCGAGCAGTACTTC.

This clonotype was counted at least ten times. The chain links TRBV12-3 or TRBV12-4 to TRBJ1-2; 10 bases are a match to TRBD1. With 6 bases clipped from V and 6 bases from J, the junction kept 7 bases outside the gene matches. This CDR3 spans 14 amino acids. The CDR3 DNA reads TGTGCCAGCAGCCCAGCCGGGACAGGGGATGGCTACACCTTC. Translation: CASSPAGTGDGYTF.

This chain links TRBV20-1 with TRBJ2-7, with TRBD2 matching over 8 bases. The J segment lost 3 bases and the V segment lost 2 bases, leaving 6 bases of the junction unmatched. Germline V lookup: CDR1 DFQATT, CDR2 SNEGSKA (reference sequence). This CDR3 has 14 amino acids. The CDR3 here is CSARRGAGGYEQYF. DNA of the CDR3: TGCAGTGCTAGACGGGGCGCGGGGGGCTACGAGCAGTACTTC.

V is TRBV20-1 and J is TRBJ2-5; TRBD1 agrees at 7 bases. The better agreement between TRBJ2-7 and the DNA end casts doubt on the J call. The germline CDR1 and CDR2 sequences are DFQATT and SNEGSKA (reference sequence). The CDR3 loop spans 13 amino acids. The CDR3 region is CSATDRDNYEQYF. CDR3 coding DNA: TGCAGTGCTACCGACAGGGACAACTACGAGCAGTACTTC.

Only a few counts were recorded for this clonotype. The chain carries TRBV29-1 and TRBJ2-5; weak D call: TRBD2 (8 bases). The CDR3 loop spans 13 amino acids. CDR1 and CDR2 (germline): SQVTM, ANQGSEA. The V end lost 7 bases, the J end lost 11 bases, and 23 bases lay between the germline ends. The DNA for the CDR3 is TGCAGCGCGGGGGGGGACAGCGGCTATGGGCAGTACTTC. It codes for CSAGGDSGYGQYF.

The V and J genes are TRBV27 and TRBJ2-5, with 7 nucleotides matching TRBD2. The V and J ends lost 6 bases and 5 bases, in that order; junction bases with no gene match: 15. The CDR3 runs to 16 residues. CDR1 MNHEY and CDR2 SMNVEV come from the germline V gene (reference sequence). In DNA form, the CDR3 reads TGTGCCAGCAGCTCCCCTGGACTAGGCCTTGGCGAGACCCAGTACTTC. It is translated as CASSSPGLGLGETQYF.

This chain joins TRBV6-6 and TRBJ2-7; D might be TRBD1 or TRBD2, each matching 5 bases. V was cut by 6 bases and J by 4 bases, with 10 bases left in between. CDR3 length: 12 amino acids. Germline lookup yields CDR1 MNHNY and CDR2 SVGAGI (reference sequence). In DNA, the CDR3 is TGTGCCAGCAGGGACGAGGGGTACGAGCAGTACTTC. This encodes CASRDEGYEQYF.

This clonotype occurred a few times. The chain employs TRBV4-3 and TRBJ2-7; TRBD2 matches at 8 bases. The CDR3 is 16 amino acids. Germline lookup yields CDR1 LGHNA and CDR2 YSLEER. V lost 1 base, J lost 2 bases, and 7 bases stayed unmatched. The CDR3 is CASSQASQRGPYEQYF. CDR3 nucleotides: TGCGCCAGCAGCCAAGCTTCCCAGCGGGGGCCCTACGAGCAGTACTTC.

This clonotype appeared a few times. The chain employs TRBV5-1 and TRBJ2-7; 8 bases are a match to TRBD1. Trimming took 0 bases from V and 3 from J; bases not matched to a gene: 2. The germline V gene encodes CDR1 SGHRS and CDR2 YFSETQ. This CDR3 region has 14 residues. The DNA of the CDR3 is TGCGCCAGCAGCTTGGCAGGGGGCGTCTACGAGCAGTACTTC. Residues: CASSLAGGVYEQYF.

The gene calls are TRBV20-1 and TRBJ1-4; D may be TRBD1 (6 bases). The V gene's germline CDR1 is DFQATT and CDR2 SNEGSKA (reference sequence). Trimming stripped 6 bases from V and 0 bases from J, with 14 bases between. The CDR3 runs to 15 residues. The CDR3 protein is CSAQQGYATNEKLFF. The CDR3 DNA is TGCAGTGCCCAACAGGGATATGCAACTAATGAAAAACTGTTTTTT.

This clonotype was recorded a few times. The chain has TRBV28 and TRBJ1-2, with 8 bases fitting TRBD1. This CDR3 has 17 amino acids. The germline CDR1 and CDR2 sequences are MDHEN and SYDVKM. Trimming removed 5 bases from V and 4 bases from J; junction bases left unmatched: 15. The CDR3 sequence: CASSLSFRTGTAYGYTF. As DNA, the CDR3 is TGTGCCAGCAGTCTCTCCTTTAGGACAGGGACTGCCTATGGCTACACCTTC.

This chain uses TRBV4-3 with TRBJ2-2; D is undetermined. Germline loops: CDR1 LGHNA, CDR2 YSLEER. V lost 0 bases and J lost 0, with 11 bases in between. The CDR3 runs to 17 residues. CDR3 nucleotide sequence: TGCGCCAGCAGCCAAGAATCTCAAGTATCGAACACCGGGGAGCTGTTTTTT. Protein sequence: CASSQESQVSNTGELFF.

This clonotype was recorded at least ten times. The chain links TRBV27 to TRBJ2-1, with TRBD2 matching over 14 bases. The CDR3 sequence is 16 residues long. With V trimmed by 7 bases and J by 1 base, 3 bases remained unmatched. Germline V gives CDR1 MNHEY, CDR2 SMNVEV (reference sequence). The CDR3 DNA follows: TGTGCCAGCACCGGGACTAGCGGGAGATCCTACAATGAGCAGTTCTTC. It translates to CASTGTSGRSYNEQFF.

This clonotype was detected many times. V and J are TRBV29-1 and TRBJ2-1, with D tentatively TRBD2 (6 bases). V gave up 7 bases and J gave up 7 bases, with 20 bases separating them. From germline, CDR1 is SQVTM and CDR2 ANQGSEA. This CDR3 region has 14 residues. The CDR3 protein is CSAIPTSLVNEQFF. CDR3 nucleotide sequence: TGCAGCGCCATACCGACTAGTTTGGTAAATGAGCAGTTCTTC.

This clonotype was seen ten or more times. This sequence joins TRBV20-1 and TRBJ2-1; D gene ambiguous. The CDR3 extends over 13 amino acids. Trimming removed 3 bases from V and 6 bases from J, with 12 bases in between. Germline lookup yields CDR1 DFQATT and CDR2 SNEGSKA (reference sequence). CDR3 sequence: CSASALGGNEQFF. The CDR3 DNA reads TGCAGTGCTAGCGCCCTGGGCGGCAATGAGCAGTTCTTC.

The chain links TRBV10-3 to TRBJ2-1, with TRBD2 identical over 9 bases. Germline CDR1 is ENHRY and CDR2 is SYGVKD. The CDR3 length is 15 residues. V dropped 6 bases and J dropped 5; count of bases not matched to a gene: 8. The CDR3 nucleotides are TGTGCCATCAGCCAGAAGGTAGCGGGAGACAATGAGCAGTTCTTC. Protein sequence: CAISQKVAGDNEQFF.

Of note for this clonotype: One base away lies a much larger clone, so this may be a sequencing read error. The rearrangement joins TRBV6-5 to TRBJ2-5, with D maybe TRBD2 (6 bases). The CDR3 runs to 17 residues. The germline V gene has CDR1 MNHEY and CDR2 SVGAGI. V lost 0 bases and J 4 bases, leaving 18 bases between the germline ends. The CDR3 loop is CASSYSFRGGVIETQYF. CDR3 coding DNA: TGTGCCAGCAGTTACTCATTTAGAGGAGGGGTGATAGAGACCCAGTACTTC.

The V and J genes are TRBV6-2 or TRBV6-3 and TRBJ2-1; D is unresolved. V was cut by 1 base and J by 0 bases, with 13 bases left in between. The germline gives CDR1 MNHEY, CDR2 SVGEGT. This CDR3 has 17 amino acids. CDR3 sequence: CASSYCGNPSSYNEQFF. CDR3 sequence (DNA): TGTGCCAGCAGTTACTGTGGGAACCCTAGCTCCTACAATGAGCAGTTCTTC.